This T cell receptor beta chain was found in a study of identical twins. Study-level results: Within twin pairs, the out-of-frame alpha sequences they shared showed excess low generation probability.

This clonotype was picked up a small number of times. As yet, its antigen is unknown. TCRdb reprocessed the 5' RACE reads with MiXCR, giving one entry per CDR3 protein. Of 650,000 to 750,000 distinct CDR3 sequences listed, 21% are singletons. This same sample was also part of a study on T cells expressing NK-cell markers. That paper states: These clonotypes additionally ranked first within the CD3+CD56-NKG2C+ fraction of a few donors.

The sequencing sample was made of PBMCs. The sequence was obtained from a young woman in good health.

The CDR3 sequence: CSALQRDTQYF. CDR3 DNA sequence: TGCAGTGCCCTCCAGCGGGATACGCAGTATTTT. The rearrangement joins TRBV20-1 to TRBJ2-3; TRBD2 might be the D (5 bases). The CDR3 loop spans 11 amino acids. Germline CDR1 is DFQATT and CDR2 is SNEGSKA (reference sequence). Between the trimmed V and J ends, which lost 6 bases and 6 bases, there was a span of 10 bases.